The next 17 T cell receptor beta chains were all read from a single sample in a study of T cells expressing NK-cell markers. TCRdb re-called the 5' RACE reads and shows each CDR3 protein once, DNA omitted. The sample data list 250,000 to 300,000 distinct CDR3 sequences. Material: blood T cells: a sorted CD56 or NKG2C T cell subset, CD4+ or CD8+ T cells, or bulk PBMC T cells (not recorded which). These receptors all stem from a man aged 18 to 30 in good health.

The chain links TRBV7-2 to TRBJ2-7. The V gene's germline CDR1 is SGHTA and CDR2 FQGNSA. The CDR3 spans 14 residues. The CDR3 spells CASSLRGRAYEQYF.

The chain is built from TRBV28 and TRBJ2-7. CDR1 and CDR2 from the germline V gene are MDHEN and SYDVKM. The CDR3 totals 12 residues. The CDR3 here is CASSLKGYEQYF.

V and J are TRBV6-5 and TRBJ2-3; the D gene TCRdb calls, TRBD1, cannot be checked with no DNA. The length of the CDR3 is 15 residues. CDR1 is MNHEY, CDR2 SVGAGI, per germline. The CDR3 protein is CASSSRGLVTDTQYF.

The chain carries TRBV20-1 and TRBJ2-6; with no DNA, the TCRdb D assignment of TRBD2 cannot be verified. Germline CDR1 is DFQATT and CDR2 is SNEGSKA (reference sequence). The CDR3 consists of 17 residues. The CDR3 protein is CSATLTSGKAGANVLTF.

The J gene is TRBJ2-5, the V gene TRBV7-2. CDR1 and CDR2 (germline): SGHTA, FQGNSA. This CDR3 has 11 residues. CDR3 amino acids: CASNVRETQYF. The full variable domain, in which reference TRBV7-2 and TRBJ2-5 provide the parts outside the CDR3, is GAGVSQSPSNKVTEKGKDVELRCDPISGHTALYWYRQSLGQGLEFLIYFQGNSAPDKSGLPSDRFSAERTGGSVSTLTIQRTQQEDSAVYLCASNVRETQYFGPGTRLLVL.

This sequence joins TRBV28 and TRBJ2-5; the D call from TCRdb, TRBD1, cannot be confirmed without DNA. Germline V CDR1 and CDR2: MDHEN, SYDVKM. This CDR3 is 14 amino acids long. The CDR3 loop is CASLVRDKQETQYF.

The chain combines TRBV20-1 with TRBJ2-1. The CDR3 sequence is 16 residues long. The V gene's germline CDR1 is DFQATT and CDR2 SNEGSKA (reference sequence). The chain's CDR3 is CSARDFIDEALNEQFF.

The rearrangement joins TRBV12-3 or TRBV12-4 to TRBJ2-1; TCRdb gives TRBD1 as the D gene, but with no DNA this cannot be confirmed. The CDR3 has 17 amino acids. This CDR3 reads CASSLARGTPNFPEQFF.

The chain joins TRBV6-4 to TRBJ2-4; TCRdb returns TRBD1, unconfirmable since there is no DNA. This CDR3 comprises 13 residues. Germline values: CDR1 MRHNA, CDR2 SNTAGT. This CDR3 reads CASRRGAKNIQYF.

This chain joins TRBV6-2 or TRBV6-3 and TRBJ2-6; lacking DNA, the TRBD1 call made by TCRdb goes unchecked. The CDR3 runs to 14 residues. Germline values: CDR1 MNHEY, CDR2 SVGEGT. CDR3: CASLSGNWANVLTF.

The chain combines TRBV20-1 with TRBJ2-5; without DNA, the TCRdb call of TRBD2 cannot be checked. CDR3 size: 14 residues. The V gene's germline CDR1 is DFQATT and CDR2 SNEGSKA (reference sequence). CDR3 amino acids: CSARTRLARETQYF.

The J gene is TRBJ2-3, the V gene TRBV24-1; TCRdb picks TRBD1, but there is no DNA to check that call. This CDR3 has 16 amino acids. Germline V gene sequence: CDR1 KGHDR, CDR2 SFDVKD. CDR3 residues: CATSEKTGVGADTQYF.

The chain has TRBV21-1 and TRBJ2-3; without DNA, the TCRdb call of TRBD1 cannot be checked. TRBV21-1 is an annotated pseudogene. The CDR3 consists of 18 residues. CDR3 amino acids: CASRRIGQGARGTDTQYF.

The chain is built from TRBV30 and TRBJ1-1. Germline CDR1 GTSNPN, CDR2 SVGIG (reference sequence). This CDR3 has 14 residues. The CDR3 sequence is CAWSTDPRDTEAFF.

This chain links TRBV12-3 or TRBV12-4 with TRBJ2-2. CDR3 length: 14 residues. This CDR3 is CASSPSGLTGELFF.

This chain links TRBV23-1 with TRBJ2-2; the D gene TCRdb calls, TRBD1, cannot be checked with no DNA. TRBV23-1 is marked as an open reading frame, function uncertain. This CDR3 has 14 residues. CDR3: CASSLAPDHSELFF.

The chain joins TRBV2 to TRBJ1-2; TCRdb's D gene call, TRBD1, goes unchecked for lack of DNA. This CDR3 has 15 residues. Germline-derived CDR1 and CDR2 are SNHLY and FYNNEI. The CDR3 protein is CASRKQEIFNYGYTF.